Below, 2 T cell receptor beta chains from the same sample are listed, as sequenced in a study of blood T cell repertoires in COVID-19. Clones were read by immunoSEQ multiplex PCR, and TCRdb kept only the in-frame ones, dropping some. The sample includes 260,000 or so clones, approximately 88% of them seen just once. Source material: PBMCs or T cells enriched from blood (not recorded which). These receptors originate from a woman aged 30 to 39 with acute COVID-19.

The CDR3 DNA is TGTGCCAGCAGCTTCGTCCACAGGGGGCTAAATCCCAGTGGAGCTTTCTTT. Translating gives CASSFVHRGLNPSGAFF. The chain joins TRBV11-2 to TRBJ1-1, with 9 bases identical to TRBD1. CDR3 size: 17 residues. Germline V gene data show CDR1 as SGHAT and CDR2 as FQNNGV. Trimming at V came to 3 bases and at J to 10 bases, leaving 18 bases not matched to a gene.

V usage is TRBV6-5 and J usage is TRBJ2-3; 12 bases line up with TRBD2. Germline V gene data show CDR1 as MNHEY and CDR2 as SVGAGI. The CDR3 sequence is 16 residues long. J lost 4 bases, V lost 0 bases, and 2 bases had no gene match. CDR3 region: CASSYSGTSGSDTQYF. The CDR3 bases are TGTGCCAGCAGTTACTCTGGGACTAGCGGGTCAGATACGCAGTATTTT.